This T cell receptor (beta chain) was found in a study of human T cells and chemical hapten exposure. TCRdb passed the RACE reads through MiXCR, listing each CDR3 protein once. The sample gives 300,000 to 450,000 distinct CDR3 sequences, more than 4.5% of which show up once; under 3% is in the top ten. Noted time point: patch test 1, 2 weeks after DPC sensitization. The sample's treatment: therapeutic diphenylcyclopropenone sensitization with weekly scalp DPC. This CDR3 is 14 amino acids long. In germline, CDR1 is SEHNR, CDR2 FQNEAQ (reference sequence). Trimming cost V 4 bases and J 7 bases, with 14 bases left between them. This clonotype was seen ten or more times.

V gene TRBV7-9 combines with J gene TRBJ1-5; unclear D gene. The origin of this receptor is a woman between 50 and 59 years old with alopecia areata. Some clones in this sample may be carry-over from other donors' samples. The material sequenced was whole blood, taken in connection with sensitization to the hapten diphenylcyclopropenone (DPC). The CDR3 nucleotides are TGTGCCAGCAGCTCTGGTGGGGTTGGACAGCCCCAGCATTTT. Translating it yields CASSSGGVGQPQHF.